This T cell receptor (beta chain) stems from a study of T cells in tuberculosis. Study at large: This South African cohort compared adolescents with or without latent tuberculosis against adults with active tuberculosis.

Sequencing was performed with immunoSEQ multiplex PCR; in TCRdb, only in-frame clones are kept and a portion is missing. The table lists 35,000 to 55,000 clones, 90% to 95% of them singletons, with about 2% in the top ten. The CDR3 runs 15 residues. CDR1 and CDR2 (germline): MNHEY, SMNVEV (reference sequence). Trimming took 6 bases from V and 2 from J; bases not matched to a gene: 10. Latent tuberculosis screening used tuberculin skin test and IGRA at entry. Study conclusions and caveats: Smaller distances to GMM-specific TCRs suggested their expansion in active tuberculosis.

Note on this clone: Its matching antigen is unknown.

J is TRBJ2-7 and V is TRBV27; 7 nucleotides align to TRBD1. This TCR derives from a donor aged 5 to 30 with latent tuberculosis or without tuberculosis infection. Some clones in this sample may be carry-over from other donors' samples. The sample was PBMCs. The CDR3 nucleotides are TGTGCCAGCAGCCTTACAGGGGAAGCAACCTACGAGCAGTACTTC. Protein sequence: CASSLTGEATYEQYF.